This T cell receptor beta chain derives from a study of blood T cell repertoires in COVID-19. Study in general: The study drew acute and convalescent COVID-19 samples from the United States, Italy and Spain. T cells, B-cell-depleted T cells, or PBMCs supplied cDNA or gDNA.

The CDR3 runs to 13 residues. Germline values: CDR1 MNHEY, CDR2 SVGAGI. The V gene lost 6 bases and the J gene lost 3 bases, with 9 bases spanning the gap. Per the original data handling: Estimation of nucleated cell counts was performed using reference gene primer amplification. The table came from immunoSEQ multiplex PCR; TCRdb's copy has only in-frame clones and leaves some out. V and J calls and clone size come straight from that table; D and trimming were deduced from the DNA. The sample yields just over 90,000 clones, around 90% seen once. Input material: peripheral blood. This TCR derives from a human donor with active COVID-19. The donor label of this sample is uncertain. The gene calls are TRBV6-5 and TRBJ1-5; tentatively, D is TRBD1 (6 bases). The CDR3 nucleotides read TGTGCCAGCAGACAGGGACCCAATCAGCCCCAGCATTTT. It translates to CASRQGPNQPQHF.